This is a list of T cell receptor beta chains from one sample in a study of blood T cell repertoires in COVID-19. Sequencing used immunoSEQ multiplex PCR; TCRdb keeps in-frame clones, though not all of them. The repertoire includes some 170,000 clones, around nine tenths of them detected once, and around 13% sits in the top ten. Sequencing input: peripheral blood. These receptors originate from a woman in her seventies with COVID-19, enrolled during active disease. Each CDR3 is given without its conserved first and last residue. The order of the fields is V gene, clone size, CDR3 protein. Expanded clones are given a class, and other clones once, few, many or no size at all.

TRBV5-1 - ASSPLTSGAYNEQF
TRBV5-1 - ASSGGLLKSSYEQY
TRBV19 - ASSIGLGASYEQY
TRBV29-1 - SAGTDSYNEQF
TRBV7-3 - ASRTDSHPRYEQY
TRBV30 - AWKSGQNNEKLF
TRBV5-6 - ASSPTGGSSPLH
TRBV7-2 - ASSLGGEAETQY
TRBV5-1 once ASSLDGQGYSYEQY
TRBV19 - ASSTGLAQETQY
TRBV6-6 - ASRTLAGGNTGELF
TRBV30 - ARETNLGAEAF
TRBV6-5 - ASSSRTANTEAF
TRBV7-2 - ASSLVGQGAQRVQTQY
TRBV19 - ASSTRSSPLVSPLH
TRBV20-1 once SASTQGVNGYT
TRBV6-2/TRBV6-3 - ASSYAPGTSGSRWSETQY
TRBV7-2 - ASSRGGLENQPQH
TRBV24-1 - ATSDRTGLAEGYT
TRBV30 - AWGSRGGWVGNTIY
TRBV6-2/TRBV6-3 once ASSTASYSNQPQH
TRBV3-1/TRBV3-2 - ASSPPGQGAAEAF
TRBV19 - ASSIGSPLRDEQF
TRBV6-5 - ASRRDEKLF
TRBV5-1 - ASSLDRADIQY
TRBV7-9 - ASSLSGRGHEKLF
TRBV30 - AWSSGGDGYGYT
TRBV18 - ASSPTSGRVIGTDTQY
TRBV28 once ASSLGGNSLEQY
TRBV28 - ASSLLANTGELF
TRBV30 - AWTRSSVSSTDTQY
TRBV6-6 - ASSYRGTGGWDEQF
TRBV30 - AWSKKGLAGAGELF
TRBV11-3 - ASSLEGTGGADTQY
TRBV5-5 - ASSPNGQGAQPQH
TRBV6-4 - ASTGRELRDTQY
TRBV5-1 - ASSSGTGTAGDEQY
TRBV19 - ASSPRQGGDYEQY
TRBV6-5 once ASSKGQFSDTQY
TRBV7-8 - ASSARTGTSSVPQH
TRBV27 - ASTALRTGGRQNFYEQY
TRBV7-9 - ASSLGAGETETQY
TRBV5-1 - ASSGGQGVEAF
TRBV4-2 - ASSQHHRGPSYEQY
TRBV3-1/TRBV3-2 - ASSHPGQGSYEQY
TRBV6-1 - ASSEASAGNQPQH
TRBV5-6 - ASSLPPRGPSHEQY
TRBV7-9 - ASSLREEKLF
TRBV19 - ASQQGADYGYT
TRBV5-4 - ASTPAPDTNTGELF
TRBV9 - ASSVDLAGGTGELF
TRBV6-5 - ASSYDSGREYEQY